These 12 T cell receptor beta chains share one sample of origin, sequenced in a study of blood T cell repertoires in COVID-19. The repertoire was sequenced with immunoSEQ multiplex PCR; TCRdb's copy has only in-frame clones and lacks some. The sample includes about 220,000 clones, 75% to 85% of them seen just once. Input material: peripheral blood. The receptors derive from a man aged 50 to 60 with active or convalescent COVID-19.

This rearrangement joins TRBV7-2 to TRBJ1-3, with TRBD1 matching over 9 bases. This CDR3 has 17 amino acids. CDR1 and CDR2 (germline): SGHTA, FQGNSA. V was clipped by 5 bases and J by 0 bases; unmatched bases: 8. The CDR3 region has the DNA TGTGCCAGCAGCGAGGGACAGGGTCATTACTCTGGAAACACCATATATTTT. Amino acid sequence: CASSEGQGHYSGNTIYF.

The chain is built from TRBV6-1 and TRBJ1-6; 9 bases map to TRBD1. Per germline, CDR1 MNHNS and CDR2 SASEGT. V shed 5 bases and J 10 bases; nucleotides not matched to a gene: 6. The CDR3 has 14 amino acids. CDR3 amino acids: CASSPWDRESPLHF. The CDR3 coding sequence is TGTGCCAGCAGTCCCTGGGACAGGGAATCACCCCTCCACTTT.

Turning to this clone: Other DNA sequences within the sample encode an identical CDR3. The genes are TRBV28 and TRBJ1-2, with 11 bases that match TRBD1. J was trimmed by 8 bases and V by 6 bases; bases with no gene match: 5. CDR3 length: 13 amino acids. Germline V lookup: CDR1 MDHEN, CDR2 SYDVKM. In nucleotides, the CDR3 is TGTGCCAGCAGCTTGTGGACAGGGGGCGGCTACACCTTC. It translates to CASSLWTGGGYTF.

CDR3 bases: TGTGCCAGCAGCCTCCGAGACACCTCCCGGAGCACAGATACGCAGTATTTT. Amino acids: CASSLRDTSRSTDTQYF. V gene TRBV28 combines with J gene TRBJ2-3, with D hard to call. Trimming took 6 bases from V and 0 from J, leaving 19 bases between them. The germline V gene encodes CDR1 MDHEN and CDR2 SYDVKM. This CDR3 has 17 amino acids.

The genes are TRBV18 and TRBJ1-4; D is uncertain. Trimming pared 3 bases from V and 0 bases from J, leaving 11 bases between. The CDR3 contains 16 residues. The germline CDR1 and CDR2 sequences are KGHSH and LQKENI. In DNA, the CDR3 is TGTGCCAGCTCACCCCCTTTCACTGCAACTAATGAAAAACTGTTTTTT. Translating it yields CASSPPFTATNEKLFF. Looking up the rest from reference TRBV18 and TRBJ1-4 gives the full variable domain: NAGVMQNPRHLVRRRGQEARLRCSPMKGHSHVYWYRQLPEEGLKFMVYLQKENIIDESGMPKERFSAEFPKEGPSILRIQQVVRGDSAAYFCASSPPFTATNEKLFFGSGTQLSVL.

The V call is TRBV10-3, the J call TRBJ1-1; 8 nucleotides match TRBD1. Per germline, CDR1 ENHRY and CDR2 SYGVKD. V shed 6 bases and J 0 bases; nucleotides not matched to a gene: 12. This CDR3 has 17 amino acids. Here the CDR3 reads CAISVDHRGWVNTEAFF. CDR3 sequence (DNA): TGTGCCATCAGCGTTGACCACAGGGGGTGGGTGAACACTGAAGCTTTCTTT.

The chain combines TRBV28 with TRBJ2-7, with a tentative D call TRBD2 (7 bases). The V end lost 2 bases, the J end lost 7 bases, and 15 bases lay between the germline ends. Per germline, CDR1 MDHEN and CDR2 SYDVKM. This CDR3 contains 14 residues. This chain's CDR3 is CASSLRGGRQEQYV. The DNA for the CDR3 is TGTGCCAGCAGTTTAAGGGGGGGGCGCCAAGAGCAGTACGTC.

This chain links TRBV19 with TRBJ2-1; 8 bases match TRBD2. There are 13 residues in the CDR3. V shed 7 bases, J shed 8 bases, and the junction held 7 bases outside the gene matches. CDR1 is LNHDA, CDR2 SQIVND, per germline (reference sequence). The CDR3 protein is CASTTGGPDEQFF. The CDR3, as DNA: TGTGCCAGTACCACGGGGGGGCCAGATGAGCAGTTCTTC.

This chain uses TRBV7-9 with TRBJ2-1, with D unresolved. Trimming took off 0 bases at V and 5 bases at J, with 11 bases between the two ends. The germline gives CDR1 SEHNR, CDR2 FQNEAQ (reference sequence). The CDR3 spans 15 residues. CDR3 amino acids: CASSLAVITNNEQFF. The CDR3 region has the DNA TGTGCCAGCAGCTTAGCGGTTATTACAAACAATGAGCAGTTCTTC.

This clone was recorded a few times. This chain connects TRBV28 to TRBJ1-5; 10 nucleotides agree with TRBD1. This CDR3 region has 16 residues. J gave up 4 bases and V 4 bases, and 7 bases lay outside the gene matches. CDR1 and CDR2 (germline): MDHEN, SYDVKM. CDR3 nucleotides: TGTGCCAGCAGTTATACGGGACAGGGGCATAATCAGCCCCAGCATTTT. It codes for CASSYTGQGHNQPQHF. The complete variable domain, with remaining parts taken from reference TRBV28 and TRBJ1-5, reads DVKVTQSSRYLVKRTGEKVFLECVQDMDHENMFWYRQDPGLGLRLIYFSYDVKMKEKGDIPEGYSVSREKKERFSLILESASTNQTSMYLCASSYTGQGHNQPQHFGDGTRLSIL.

This chain uses TRBV19 with TRBJ1-5, with 10 bases that match TRBD1. V lost 5 bases and J lost 1; bases outside the gene matches: 17. The CDR3 length is 20 residues. The germline V gene has CDR1 LNHDA and CDR2 SQIVND (reference sequence). CDR3 nucleotide sequence: TGTGCCAGTAGTCCCCCGACCGGGGACAGGGGTCTAGGGAGCAATCAGCCCCAGCATTTT. It specifies CASSPPTGDRGLGSNQPQHF. The full variable domain, with the rest looked up from reference TRBV19 and TRBJ1-5, is DGGITQSPKYLFRKEGQNVTLSCEQNLNHDAMYWYRQDPGQGLRLIYYSQIVNDFQKGDIAEGYSVSREKKESFPLTVTSAQKNPTAFYLCASSPPTGDRGLGSNQPQHFGDGTRLSIL.

The V gene is TRBV4-1, the J gene TRBJ2-5, with D perhaps matching TRBD2 (6 bases). The CDR3 length is 13 residues. CDR1 and CDR2 from the germline V gene are MGHRA and YSYEKL. The V gene lost 1 base and the J gene lost 5 bases, with 8 bases spanning the gap. CDR3 coding DNA: TGCGCCAGCAGCCAAGCGGGGAGGGAGACCCAGTACTTC. Its translation is CASSQAGRETQYF.